The entry below describes one TCR beta chain. TCRdb's table, derived via immunoSEQ multiplex PCR, lists solely in-frame clones and lacks some. Of over 70,000 clones in the sample, 90% were seen once. The data were taken from a study of blood T cell repertoires in COVID-19. The CDR3 runs to 15 residues. Germline CDR1 SGHTA, CDR2 FQGNSA. V lost 3 bases, J lost 4 bases, and 14 bases lay in between. Specimen: peripheral blood. The V call is TRBV7-2, the J call TRBJ2-3; a possible D gene is TRBD2 (5 bases). The sequence derives from a man between 18 and 35 years old with COVID-19, enrolled during active disease. The CDR3 protein is CASSLDPGSPDTQYF. For the CDR3, the DNA is TGTGCCAGCAGCTTGGACCCGGGGAGCCCAGATACGCAGTATTTT.